These T cell receptor beta chains were read from a single sample in a study of blood T cells in healthy people across ages. TCRdb fed the 5' RACE reads into MiXCR, producing one record per CDR3 protein. The repertoire holds approximately 1.5 million distinct CDR3 sequences, with roughly a third as singletons. The specimen sequenced was blood. These receptors all come from a woman in her twenties or thirties in good health. CDR3s include the opening cysteine and the closing phenylalanine or tryptophan. D genes are given only for firm matches. Clone size is not always given. Where it is, it says once, few, many or a class for expanded clones.

TRBV2	few	TRBJ2-7	.	CASSVGVNYEQYF	TGTGCCAGCAGTGTCGGGGTAAACTACGAGCAGTACTTC
TRBV9	.	TRBJ2-2	TRBD2	CASSGGLAGGNTGELFF	TGTGCCAGCAGCGGGGGACTAGCGGGGGGAAACACCGGGGAGCTGTTTTTT
TRBV9	few	TRBJ2-3	TRBD2	CASKRGANTDTQYF	TGTGCCAGCAAGCGGGGTGCGAACACAGATACGCAGTATTTT
TRBV7-2	.	TRBJ2-1	TRBD2	CASNLFWRGAYNEQFF	TGTGCCAGCAACTTATTCTGGCGGGGGGCCTACAATGAGCAGTTCTTC
TRBV18	.	TRBJ2-5	.	CASSPLQGPQETQYF	TGTGCCAGCTCACCACTGCAGGGACCCCAAGAGACCCAGTACTTC
TRBV20-1	.	TRBJ2-5	TRBD2	CSALSPEREWVIGETQYF	TGCAGTGCCCTGTCCCCGGAGCGGGAGTGGGTTATAGGAGAGACCCAGTACTTC
TRBV4-1	few	TRBJ2-2	.	CAGSQDSWATGELFF	TGCGCCGGCAGCCAAGATTCTTGGGCCACCGGGGAGCTGTTTTTT
TRBV10-3	.	TRBJ1-1	TRBD1	CAIRGDRANTEAFF	TGTGCCATCAGAGGGGACAGGGCGAACACTGAAGCTTTCTTT
TRBV20-1	.	TRBJ2-1	.	CSAKSLATVYNEQLF	TGCAGTGCGAAAAGCCTAGCGACAGTCTACAATGAGCAGTTATTC
TRBV29-1	few	TRBJ2-1	.	CSVCRDRPYDEQFF	TGCAGCGTTTGCCGGGACCGACCATACGATGAGCAGTTCTTC
TRBV7-9	.	TRBJ2-7	.	CASSSAGNEQYF	TGTGCCAGCAGCTCTGCAGGGAACGAGCAGTACTTC
TRBV12-3/TRBV12-4	few	TRBJ2-1	.	CASSNAGSYNGQFF	TGTGCCAGCTCAAATGCGGGCTCCTACAATGGGCAGTTCTTC
TRBV20-1	.	TRBJ1-5	.	CSASRQGYEPQHF	TGCAGTGCTAGCCGGCAGGGGTATGAGCCCCAGCATTTT
TRBV6-1	few	TRBJ2-1	TRBD2	CASSGPSGRGNEQFF	TGTGCCAGCAGTGGTCCTAGCGGGAGGGGGAATGAGCAGTTCTTC
TRBV11-1	.	TRBJ1-1	.	CASSLVCLGCPEAFF	TGTGCCAGCAGCTTAGTATGCTTAGGTTGTCCTGAAGCTTTCTTT
TRBV5-6	few	TRBJ2-1	.	CASSPGPPESYYNEQFF	TGTGCCAGCAGCCCCGGGCCCCCAGAATCCTACTACAATGAGCAGTTCTTC
TRBV30	.	TRBJ2-1	TRBD1	CAWGTDPYNEQFF	TGTGCCTGGGGGACAGACCCCTACAATGAGCAGTTCTTC
TRBV13	.	TRBJ2-1	.	CASSPLLLRDNYNEQFF	TGTGCCAGCAGCCCCCTGCTCCTCCGGGACAATTACAATGAGCAGTTCTTC
TRBV3-1	.	TRBJ1-6	.	CASSQEAGLNSPLHF	TGTGCCAGCAGCCAAGAGGCGGGACTAAATTCACCCCTCCACTTT
TRBV30	few	TRBJ1-2	.	CAWSAETPYGYTF	TGTGCCTGGAGTGCGGAGACACCTTATGGCTACACCTTC
TRBV6-2/TRBV6-3	.	TRBJ1-6	.	CVSSRDTQLLHF	TGTGTCAGCAGCCGGGACACCCAACTCCTCCACTTT
TRBV7-9	.	TRBJ2-5	.	CASSAPFGRETQYF	TGTGCCAGCAGCGCTCCATTTGGGAGGGAGACCCAGTACTTC
TRBV20-1	.	TRBJ2-5	TRBD2	CSATLAEETQYF	TGCAGTGCTACACTAGCGGAAGAGACCCAGTACTTC
TRBV10-3	.	TRBJ2-5	TRBD2	CVISGRGETQYF	TGTGTCATCAGTGGGAGGGGAGAGACCCAGTACTTC
TRBV6-2/TRBV6-3	.	TRBJ2-1	TRBD2	CASRPRGTSGYNEQFF	TGTGCCAGCAGACCCCGCGGGACTAGCGGCTACAATGAGCAGTTCTTC
TRBV4-2	few	TRBJ2-2	TRBD2	CASSQRPNSGAITGELFF	TGTGCCAGCAGCCAACGTCCCAATAGCGGGGCGATCACCGGGGAGCTGTTTTTT
TRBV12-3/TRBV12-4	many	TRBJ2-1	.	CASSTYRTRNEQFF	TGTGCCAGCAGTACCTATCGTACCAGGAATGAGCAGTTCTTC
TRBV5-5	few	TRBJ2-4	.	CASSPPGGLGTPKNIQYF	TGTGCCAGCAGCCCGCCAGGGGGGTTGGGGACCCCCAAAAACATTCAGTACTTC
TRBV7-3	.	TRBJ2-1	TRBD2	CASSLTPGLAGVGEQFF	TGTGCCAGCAGCTTAACTCCGGGACTAGCGGGAGTTGGGGAGCAGTTCTTC
TRBV5-5	.	TRBJ2-5	TRBD2	CASSHGGGSQETQYF	TGTGCCAGCAGCCATGGCGGGGGGTCTCAAGAGACCCAGTACTTC
TRBV13	.	TRBJ2-7	.	CASSYKPGPYEQYF	TGTGCCAGCAGCTATAAACCCGGGCCCTACGAGCAGTACTTC
TRBV15	.	TRBJ2-7	TRBD2	CATSRELAGSYEQYF	TGTGCCACCAGCAGAGAACTAGCGGGCTCCTACGAGCAGTACTTC
TRBV6-2/TRBV6-3	.	TRBJ1-1	TRBD1	CASGDSPYMNTEAFF	TGTGCCAGCGGGGACAGCCCTTATATGAACACTGAAGCTTTCTTT
TRBV2	.	TRBJ2-6	TRBD1	CASSRASGQFISGANVLTF	TGTGCCAGCAGTCGAGCCTCGGGACAGTTTATTTCTGGGGCCAACGTCCTGACTTTC
TRBV6-5	.	TRBJ1-5	.	CASSQGLRNQPQHF	TGTGCCAGCAGCCAGGGGTTGCGAAATCAGCCTCAGCATTTT
TRBV5-1	.	TRBJ2-3	TRBD2	CASSLISGSSADTQYF	TGCGCCAGCAGCTTGATTAGCGGGAGTAGCGCAGATACGCAGTATTTT
TRBV7-2	.	TRBJ2-7	.	CASSSSPCEQYF	TGTGCCAGCAGCTCCTCCCCCTGCGAGCAGTACTTC
TRBV27	.	TRBJ2-1	.	CASRMGPHPIEQFF	TGTGCCAGCAGAATGGGCCCCCACCCAATTGAGCAGTTCTTC
TRBV12-3/TRBV12-4	many	TRBJ2-3	TRBD2	CASSPSGNLADTQYF	TGTGCCAGCAGTCCTAGCGGGAACTTGGCAGATACGCAGTATTTT
TRBV7-9	.	TRBJ2-3	TRBD2	CASSVARLAGGRTDTQYF	TGTGCCAGCAGCGTGGCCCGCCTAGCGGGAGGGAGGACAGATACGCAGTATTTT
TRBV4-1	few	TRBJ1-4	TRBD1	CTSSPPSGGAFEKLFF	TGCACCAGCAGCCCACCCTCAGGGGGCGCGTTTGAAAAACTGTTTTTT
TRBV29-1	many	TRBJ2-6	.	CSAWSGANVLTF	TGCAGCGCCTGGTCTGGGGCCAACGTCCTGACTTTC
TRBV9	few	TRBJ1-1	TRBD1	CASSVSLARTGSIVQAFF	TGTGCCAGCAGCGTATCATTAGCCCGGACAGGGAGTATTGTACAAGCTTTCTTT
TRBV7-9	few	TRBJ1-2	TRBD1	CASTHAGGQSYGYTF	TGTGCCAGCACCCACGCAGGGGGACAGTCCTATGGCTACACCTTC
TRBV4-1	few	TRBJ1-2	TRBD1	CASSQVMGQPSIQNYGYTF	TGCGCCAGCAGCCAAGTGATGGGACAGCCTTCAATTCAAAACTATGGCTACACCTTC
TRBV6-2/TRBV6-3	.	TRBJ2-6	.	CASRDSFPPGANVLTF	TGTGCCAGCAGGGACTCGTTTCCCCCTGGGGCCAACGTCCTGACTTTC
TRBV2	.	TRBJ1-2	.	CASTDIRIGGYTF	TGTGCCAGCACTGACATAAGAATAGGCGGCTACACCTTC
TRBV20-1	.	TRBJ1-1	.	CSARNTGRRNTEAFF	TGCAGTGCTAGAAATACAGGGAGGCGGAACACTGAAGCTTTCTTT
TRBV29-1	many	TRBJ2-3	.	CSVEAGFGTDTQYF	TGCAGCGTTGAAGCAGGATTTGGCACAGATACGCAGTATTTT
TRBV28	few	TRBJ2-7	.	CASSSIGGAIPYEQYF	TGTGCCAGCAGTTCGATCGGGGGCGCGATTCCCTACGAGCAGTACTTC
TRBV20-1	.	TRBJ2-3	.	CSALKGGTSTDTQYF	TGCAGTGCTCTAAAGGGGGGGACTAGCACAGATACGCAGTATTTT
TRBV7-9	few	TRBJ2-7	.	CASSPPGTNSREQYF	TGTGCCAGCAGCCCCCCCGGGACCAACTCGCGAGAGCAGTACTTC
TRBV7-2	many	TRBJ1-5	TRBD1	CASSPGGGANQPQHF	TGTGCCAGCAGCCCAGGGGGTGGGGCCAATCAGCCCCAGCATTTT
TRBV7-9	once	TRBJ1-2	.	CASSLDEGNYGYTF	TGTGCCAGCAGCTTAGATGAGGGAAACTATGGCTACACCTTC
TRBV5-1	.	TRBJ2-2	TRBD1	CASATPGRGPGELFF	TGCGCCAGCGCCACCCCGGGAAGGGGGCCCGGGGAGCTGTTTTTT
TRBV20-1	few	TRBJ2-3	.	CSARRDGRTDTQYF	TGCAGTGCTAGGCGTGACGGACGCACAGATACGCAGTATTTT
TRBV27	few	TRBJ2-3	TRBD2	CASSSGTSGRALDTQYF	TGTGCCAGCAGTTCCGGGACTAGCGGGAGGGCATTGGATACGCAGTATTTT
TRBV7-2	few	TRBJ2-1	TRBD2	CASTFTSGISAEQFF	TGTGCCAGCACCTTCACTAGCGGGATAAGTGCTGAGCAGTTCTTC
TRBV7-2	.	TRBJ2-6	.	CASSRKPGVQISGANVLTF	TGTGCCAGCAGCAGAAAGCCCGGGGTGCAAATCTCTGGGGCCAACGTCCTGACTTTC
TRBV6-5	.	TRBJ2-7	TRBD1	CASSSNRGKMTYEQYF	TGTGCCAGCAGTTCCAACAGGGGGAAAATGACCTACGAGCAGTACTTC